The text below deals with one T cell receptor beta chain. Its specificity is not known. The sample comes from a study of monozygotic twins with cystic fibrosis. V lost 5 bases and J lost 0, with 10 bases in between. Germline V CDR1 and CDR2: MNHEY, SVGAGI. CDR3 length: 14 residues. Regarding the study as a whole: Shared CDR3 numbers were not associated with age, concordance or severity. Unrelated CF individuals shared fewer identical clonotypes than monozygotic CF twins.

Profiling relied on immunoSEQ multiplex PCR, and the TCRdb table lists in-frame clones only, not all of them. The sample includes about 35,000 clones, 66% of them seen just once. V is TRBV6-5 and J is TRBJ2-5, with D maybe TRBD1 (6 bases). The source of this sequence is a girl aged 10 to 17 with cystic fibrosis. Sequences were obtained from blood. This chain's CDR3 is CASSLTGNQETQYF. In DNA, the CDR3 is TGTGCCAGCAGTCTCACAGGGAACCAAGAGACCCAGTACTTC.